The 10 T cell receptor beta chains below come from one sample, sequenced in a study of T-cell memory formation after mild COVID-19. Each CDR3 protein gets one entry after TCRdb re-called the 5' RACE reads with MiXCR. This table has about 390,000 distinct CDR3 sequences, 15% to 20% appearing once. What was sequenced was PBMCs or a T cell subset sorted from them (not recorded which). The origin of the receptors is a young man who had mild COVID-19 (a few samples of this study predate the infection). Cell type and time point are not known.

The chain uses TRBV4-3 and TRBJ1-5; no definite D call. The CDR3 is 14 amino acids. The germline V gene encodes CDR1 LGHNA and CDR2 YSLEER. Trimming left V 8 bases short and J 6 bases short, with 17 bases between. CDR3 nucleotides: TGCGCCAGCTCGACGGGGTCCCGATCTCAGCCCCAGCATTTT. The encoded protein is CASSTGSRSQPQHF.

V usage is TRBV7-9 and J usage is TRBJ2-1; 10 bases align to TRBD2. The CDR3 is 15 amino acids. CDR1 and CDR2 (germline): SEHNR, FQNEAQ (reference sequence). With V trimmed by 5 bases and J by 3 bases, 4 bases remained unmatched. CDR3 sequence reads: CASSPGLADYNEQFF. The CDR3 DNA sequence: TGTGCCAGCAGCCCCGGACTAGCGGACTACAATGAGCAGTTCTTC.

V usage is TRBV7-9 and J usage is TRBJ1-3; D ambiguous. Germline assignment: CDR1 SEHNR and CDR2 FQNEAQ (reference sequence). The V end was cut by 8 bases, the J end by 4 bases, with 9 bases between. The CDR3 has 12 residues. CDR3 region: CASSGRGNTIYF. CDR3 sequence (DNA): TGTGCCAGCTCGGGAAGGGGAAACACCATATATTTT.

The chain carries TRBV11-2 and TRBJ2-3; maybe TRBD1 (6 bases). Germline V gene data show CDR1 as SGHAT and CDR2 as FQNNGV. The CDR3 spans 11 residues. With 4 bases removed from V and 14 bases from J, the gap between germline ends came to 13 bases. The CDR3 reads CASSSGHQLYF. The CDR3 bases are TGTGCCAGCAGCTCGGGACACCAACTGTATTTT.

This clonotype has just a few counts. CDR3 region: CASSEQLAVKETQYF. CDR3 DNA sequence: TGTGCCAGCAGTGAACAGCTAGCGGTAAAAGAGACCCAGTACTTC. The gene calls are TRBV6-1 and TRBJ2-5; the match to TRBD2 covers 7 bases. The CDR3 consists of 15 residues. Germline trimming cut 2 bases from V and 3 bases from J; bases unmatched to any gene: 6. CDR1 MNHNS and CDR2 SASEGT come from the germline V gene.

There are a few counts of this clonotype. The chain links TRBV12-3 or TRBV12-4 to TRBJ2-6; 7 bases align to TRBD1. Trimming removed 6 bases from V and 1 base from J; junction bases left unmatched: 6. The length of the CDR3 is 16 residues. The CDR3, as DNA: TGTGCCAGCAGGGGGACAGTGCCTTCTGGGGCCAACGTCCTGACTTTC. It encodes CASRGTVPSGANVLTF.

This clonotype showed up just a few times. The chain recombines TRBV7-9 with TRBJ2-1; 10 nucleotides agree with TRBD2. Trimming removed 0 bases from V and 0 bases from J; junction bases left unmatched: 8. The CDR3 consists of 19 residues. CDR1 and CDR2 (germline): SEHNR, FQNEAQ (reference sequence). The CDR3 sequence: CASSLAILAGQSSYNEQFF. The CDR3 DNA sequence: TGTGCCAGCAGCTTAGCGATACTAGCGGGACAGAGCTCCTACAATGAGCAGTTCTTC.

The genes are TRBV7-9 and TRBJ1-5; 8 bases map to TRBD1. Trimming cost V 4 bases and J 5 bases; bases outside gene matches: 4. This CDR3 is built from 14 residues. Germline V CDR1 and CDR2: SEHNR, FQNEAQ (reference sequence). As DNA, the CDR3 is TGTGCCAGCAGCTCCTCGACAGGGGATCAGCCCCAGCATTTT. Its translation: CASSSSTGDQPQHF.

This clonotype occurred a few times. The germline gene is not matched at one end of the junction; a read error may be the cause. CDR3 in amino acids: CASSQSGGAGDF. In nucleotides, the CDR3 is TGTGCCAGCAGCCAGTCGGGGGGGGCAGGCGACTTC. V and J are TRBV3-1 and TRBJ1-2; the D gene is possibly TRBD1 (6 bases). CDR3 length: 12 residues. The V gene's germline CDR1 is LGHDT and CDR2 YNNKEL (reference sequence).

The rearrangement joins TRBV7-2 to TRBJ2-3; unclear D gene. The germline V gene has CDR1 SGHTA and CDR2 FQGNSA. Trimming stripped 5 bases from V and 2 bases from J, with 8 bases between. The CDR3 totals 13 residues. CDR3 bases: TGTGCCAGCAGCCCGCCCGCCACAGATACGCAGTATTTT. It is translated as CASSPPATDTQYF.